The 19 T cell receptor beta chains below were found in one sample sequenced in a study of neoadjuvant anti-PD-1 for oral cavity cancer. Profiled with immunoSEQ multiplex PCR; TCRdb holds only in-frame clones, not every one. Here the sample spans around 12,000 clones, over 60% being singletons. The input for sequencing was PBMCs, taken before nivolumab (anti-PD-1) treatment. Receptors originate from a person aged 40 to 85 with oral cavity squamous cell carcinoma.

In this sample, this clone turned up a few times. The rearrangement links TRBV7-9 to TRBJ1-2; TRBD1 agrees at 8 bases. Germline CDR1 SEHNR, CDR2 FQNEAQ (reference sequence). The CDR3 loop spans 15 amino acids. V lost 4 bases and J lost 6; bases outside the gene matches: 10. The CDR3 nucleotides read TGTGCCAGCAGCTCCTGGACAGGGAAAGGGCATGGCTACACCTTC. It translates to CASSSWTGKGHGYTF.

This chain uses TRBV9 with TRBJ1-2; maybe TRBD1 (6 bases). There are 13 residues in the CDR3. Germline V gene sequence: CDR1 SGDLS, CDR2 YYNGEE. With 0 bases removed from V and 8 bases from J, the gap between germline ends came to 11 bases. The CDR3 nucleotides read TGTGCCAGCAGCGTAGACAGGGTCTGGGGCTACACCTTC. It encodes CASSVDRVWGYTF. Full variable domain (outside the CDR3, taken from reference TRBV9 and TRBJ1-2): DSGVTQTPKHLITATGQRVTLRCSPRSGDLSVYWYQQSLDQGLQFLIQYYNGEERAKGNILERFSAQQFPDLHSELNLSSLELGDSALYFCASSVDRVWGYTFGSGTRLTVV.

This clone was seen just once. The CDR3: CASSRQGITNEKLFF. The CDR3 bases are TGCGCCAGCAGCCGACAGGGTATAACTAATGAAAAACTGTTTTTT. V gene TRBV4-1 combines with J gene TRBJ1-4; 7 positions agree with TRBD1. CDR1 and CDR2 from the germline V gene are MGHRA and YSYEKL. The CDR3 is made up of 15 amino acids. V was clipped by 4 bases and J by 1 base; unmatched bases: 3.

In this sample, this clone turned up a few times. The chain is built from TRBV10-3 and TRBJ2-7, with 9 bases fitting TRBD1. Losses at the gene ends were 3 bases for V and 0 bases for J; bases not matched to a gene: 3. The CDR3 runs 15 residues. Germline CDR1 and CDR2: ENHRY and SYGVKD. CDR3 DNA: TGTGCCATCAGTGAAGGGACAGGGTTCTCCTACGAGCAGTACTTC. Translated: CAISEGTGFSYEQYF.

This clone has just a few counts. The chain has TRBV27 and TRBJ1-1; no reliable D call. The CDR3 consists of 13 residues. Germline CDR1 is MNHEY and CDR2 is SMNVEV (reference sequence). V was clipped by 2 bases and J by 1 base, with 5 bases between them. The CDR3 is CASSLRANTEAFF. The CDR3 nucleotides are TGTGCCAGCAGTTTACGAGCGAACACTGAAGCTTTCTTT.

The chain joins TRBV11-3 to TRBJ1-3; 10 bases are shared with TRBD1. CDR3 length: 15 amino acids. After removal of 5 bases from V and 4 bases from J, the junction contained 5 bases not matched to a gene. Per germline, CDR1 SGHNT and CDR2 YENEEA. CDR3 in DNA: TGTGCCAGCAGCCCGGGACAGGGGCCGGGAAACACCATATATTTT. It specifies CASSPGQGPGNTIYF.

The chain is built from TRBV5-1 and TRBJ2-2, with D hard to call. CDR3 length: 14 amino acids. Trimming stripped 0 bases from V and 3 bases from J, with 6 bases between. Germline V lookup: CDR1 SGHRS, CDR2 YFSETQ. CDR3 nucleotides: TGCGCCAGCAGCTTGGGGTTGTACACCGGGGAGCTGTTTTTT. It is translated as CASSLGLYTGELFF.

The rearrangement uses TRBV6-1 and TRBJ2-1; 12 nucleotides align to TRBD2. Looked up from germline, CDR1 is MNHNS and CDR2 is SASEGT. The J segment lost 7 bases and the V segment lost 4 bases, leaving 8 bases of the junction unmatched. The CDR3 totals 16 residues. The CDR3 bases are TGTGCCAGCAGTGTCCTAGCGGGGGGGCCCGGGAATGAGCAGTTCTTC. It specifies CASSVLAGGPGNEQFF.

This clone occurred once. V and J are TRBV6-4 and TRBJ1-6, with D unclear. This CDR3 comprises 13 residues. V lost 3 bases and J 11 bases, leaving 11 bases between the germline ends. Per germline, CDR1 MRHNA and CDR2 SNTAGT. CDR3 region: CASSETWDTPLHF. In DNA, the CDR3 is TGTGCCAGCAGTGAAACCTGGGATACACCCCTCCACTTT.

V usage is TRBV19 and J usage is TRBJ1-1, with no clear D. This CDR3 has 13 residues. Germline V gives CDR1 LNHDA, CDR2 SQIVND (reference sequence). V lost 3 bases, J lost 2 bases, and 7 bases lay in between. The CDR3 DNA reads TGTGCCAGTAGTATTAGTCATAACACTGAAGCTTTCTTT. Protein product: CASSISHNTEAFF.

This rearrangement joins TRBV14 to TRBJ2-3; tentative D call: TRBD2 (5 bases). Germline assignment: CDR1 SGHDN and CDR2 FVKESK. The CDR3 spans 14 residues. V was shortened by 2 bases and J by 10 bases, with 16 bases between the two germline ends. The CDR3 loop is CASSQNMGRPAQYF. The DNA of the CDR3 is TGTGCCAGCAGCCAAAATATGGGGAGACCGGCGCAGTATTTT.

The chain is built from TRBV5-4 and TRBJ2-7; 7 nucleotides line up with TRBD1. The germline CDR1 and CDR2 sequences are SGHNT and YYREEE (reference sequence). This CDR3 is 15 amino acids long. V lost 3 bases to trimming and J lost 3 bases; unmatched junction nucleotides: 9. In DNA form, the CDR3 reads TGTGCCAGCAGCTACAGACAGGGCTTTAACTACGAGCAGTACTTC. Amino acids: CASSYRQGFNYEQYF.

The chain carries TRBV28 and TRBJ2-7, with D unresolved. Trimming took 5 bases from V and 4 from J, leaving 6 bases between them. CDR1 and CDR2 (germline): MDHEN, SYDVKM. The CDR3 loop spans 11 amino acids. The CDR3 is CASSGRYEQYF. The DNA for the CDR3 is TGTGCCAGCAGTGGAAGGTACGAGCAGTACTTC.

This clone was counted between two and nine times. This rearrangement joins TRBV4-1 to TRBJ2-7; no firm D call. V dropped 3 bases and J dropped 1 base, with 13 bases sitting between them. The germline V gene encodes CDR1 MGHRA and CDR2 YSYEKL. The CDR3 consists of 15 residues. In nucleotides, the CDR3 is TGCGCCAGCAGCCAGAGAGTAACCGGATCCTACGAGCAGTACTTC. Translation: CASSQRVTGSYEQYF.

This sequence joins TRBV10-1 and TRBJ2-5; D is possibly TRBD1 (5 bases). The CDR3 loop spans 13 amino acids. Per the germline V gene, CDR1 is WNHNN and CDR2 is SYGVQD (reference sequence). Trimming cost V 3 bases and J 4 bases, with 9 bases left between them. The CDR3 spells CASSESGRETQYF. The DNA of the CDR3 is TGCGCCAGCAGTGAATCAGGGCGAGAGACCCAGTACTTC.

CDR3 residues: CASSQGGGNYGYTF. The CDR3 coding sequence is TGTGCCAGCAGTCAGGGCGGCGGGAACTATGGCTACACCTTC. The V gene is TRBV6-5, the J gene TRBJ1-2, with D possibly being TRBD1 (5 bases). Trimming took 5 bases from V and 2 from J, leaving 12 bases between them. Germline CDR1 MNHEY, CDR2 SVGAGI. The CDR3 totals 14 residues.

The chain recombines TRBV28 with TRBJ2-1; TRBD2 might be the D (6 bases). CDR3 length equals 14 residues. CDR1 MDHEN and CDR2 SYDVKM come from the germline V gene. Trimming pared 10 bases from V and 3 bases from J, leaving 16 bases between. In DNA, the CDR3 is TGTGCCACTTACGGAGGGGCGGGCTACAATGAGCAGTTCTTC. This sequence encodes CATYGGAGYNEQFF.

The V gene is TRBV6-6, the J gene TRBJ1-5, with D possibly being TRBD1 (5 bases). V gave up 6 bases and J gave up 6 bases, with 15 bases separating them. The CDR3 consists of 14 residues. Germline lookup yields CDR1 MNHNY and CDR2 SVGAGI (reference sequence). The CDR3 reads CASRGRTAGQPQHF. The DNA of the CDR3 is TGTGCCAGCAGGGGACGGACGGCTGGTCAGCCCCAGCATTTT.

The CDR3 protein is CASSPPGRYEQYF. DNA of the CDR3: TGTGCCAGCAGCCCTCCGGGACGATACGAGCAGTACTTC. The chain is built from TRBV6-5 and TRBJ2-7, with D perhaps being TRBD1 or TRBD2 (5 bases each). The germline V gene encodes CDR1 MNHEY and CDR2 SVGAGI. This CDR3 spans 13 amino acids. The ends were cut back, 6 bases at V and 4 bases at J, with 13 bases in the middle.